Below are 17 T cell receptor beta chains sequenced from a single sample in a study of shared clonotypes between healthy human individuals. Only CD45RO-negative cells positively selected for CCR7 counted as naive CD8 cells, so terminally differentiated effector memory CD45RA+ cells were excluded. The table came from immunoSEQ multiplex PCR; TCRdb's copy has only in-frame clones and leaves some out. The sample has 560,000 or so clones; approximately 96% are singletons. The sample consisted of naive CD8+ T cells sorted from blood. The receptors were gathered from a woman aged 30 to 39 in good health.

V usage is TRBV19 and J usage is TRBJ2-5; D assignment may be TRBD1 or TRBD2 (5 bases each). The V end was cut by 6 bases, the J end by 4 bases, with 15 bases between. This CDR3 has 14 amino acids. Germline V gene lookup returns CDR1 LNHDA and CDR2 SQIVND (reference sequence). The CDR3 nucleotides are TGTGCCAGTAGCCGGGGCGCTCCTAGAGAGACCCAGTACTTC. Protein sequence: CASSRGAPRETQYF.

The chain employs TRBV28 and TRBJ2-1; D perhaps matches TRBD1 (5 bases). Germline V lookup: CDR1 MDHEN, CDR2 SYDVKM. The V end lost 6 bases, the J end lost 7 bases, and 13 bases lay between the germline ends. This CDR3 has 13 amino acids. The CDR3, as DNA: TGTGCCAGCAGGGGGCTCGGGCGGAATGAGCAGTTCTTC. Amino acids: CASRGLGRNEQFF.

The V and J genes are TRBV5-4 and TRBJ2-3; D remains unclear. The germline CDR1 and CDR2 sequences are SGHNT and YYREEE (reference sequence). The CDR3 contains 14 residues. V lost 4 bases and J 3 bases, leaving 12 bases between the germline ends. The CDR3 sequence is CASSLVALTDTQYF. The CDR3 DNA reads TGTGCCAGCAGCCTCGTGGCGCTAACAGATACGCAGTATTTT. The variable domain in full, completed from reference TRBV5-4 and TRBJ2-3, reads ETGVTQSPTHLIKTRGQQVTLRCSSQSGHNTVSWYQQALGQGPQFIFQYYREEENGRGNFPPRFSGLQFPNYSSELNVNALELDDSALYLCASSLVALTDTQYFGPGTRLTVL.

V usage is TRBV9 and J usage is TRBJ2-2; D perhaps matches TRBD1 (6 bases). Trimming cost V 0 bases and J 6 bases, with 12 bases left between them. The CDR3 is made up of 15 amino acids. CDR1 SGDLS and CDR2 YYNGEE come from the germline V gene. The CDR3 loop is CASSVDWGRAGELFF. In DNA, the CDR3 is TGTGCCAGCAGCGTAGACTGGGGGCGGGCCGGGGAGCTGTTTTTT. Full variable domain (rest looked up from reference TRBV9 and TRBJ2-2): DSGVTQTPKHLITATGQRVTLRCSPRSGDLSVYWYQQSLDQGLQFLIQYYNGEERAKGNILERFSAQQFPDLHSELNLSSLELGDSALYFCASSVDWGRAGELFFGEGSRLTVL.

The genes are TRBV5-4 and TRBJ1-2; the D is unclear. CDR3 size: 13 residues. Germline values: CDR1 SGHNT, CDR2 YYREEE (reference sequence). Trimming cost V 0 bases and J 4 bases, with 7 bases left between them. CDR3: CASSLGDVYGYTF. DNA of the CDR3: TGTGCCAGCAGCTTGGGCGATGTCTATGGCTACACCTTC.

The V and J genes are TRBV19 and TRBJ2-6, with D possibly TRBD2 on 6 matching bases. The CDR3 runs 18 residues. Per the germline V gene, CDR1 is LNHDA and CDR2 is SQIVND (reference sequence). The germline V and J ends were trimmed by 9 bases and 2 bases, with 23 bases remaining between them. The CDR3 coding sequence is TGTGCCAGAGCAGGGCGAGGCGGGGTAACCGCTGGGGCCAACGTCCTGACTTTC. This translates into CARAGRGGVTAGANVLTF.

The rearrangement uses TRBV19 and TRBJ2-1; 10 positions agree with TRBD2. Germline CDR1 is LNHDA and CDR2 is SQIVND (reference sequence). The trim removed 3 bases at V and 5 bases at J, leaving 10 bases unmatched. This CDR3 is built from 17 residues. CDR3 residues: CASSILAGENGNNEQFF. CDR3 DNA sequence: TGTGCCAGTAGTATTCTAGCGGGAGAGAATGGGAACAATGAGCAGTTCTTC.

Comments on this clone: One junction end does not reproduce the germline sequence, and a read error may be involved. The V and J genes are TRBV27 and TRBJ2-5; 10 bases are shared with TRBD2. The CDR3 consists of 14 residues. CDR1 MNHEY and CDR2 SMNVEV come from the germline V gene (reference sequence). As DNA, the CDR3 is TGTGCCAGCAGTTTATCCCCTAGCGGGGGCGCCGAAAACTTC. This sequence encodes CASSLSPSGGAENF.

This clone has just one count. V is TRBV19 and J is TRBJ1-5; TRBD1 might be the D (5 bases). V was pared by 7 bases and J by 1 base, with 17 bases between. The CDR3 has 16 residues. CDR1 is LNHDA and CDR2 is SQIVND in the germline V gene (reference sequence). CDR3 loop: CASTKDTPTSNQPQHF. In nucleotides, the CDR3 is TGTGCCAGTACTAAGGACACCCCGACGAGCAATCAGCCCCAGCATTTT.

V is TRBV19 and J is TRBJ1-5; D is perhaps TRBD1 (5 bases). The V end was cut by 4 bases, the J end by 5 bases, with 9 bases between. From germline, CDR1 is LNHDA and CDR2 SQIVND (reference sequence). There are 13 residues in the CDR3. CDR3 DNA: TGTGCCAGTAGTAGTTTAGGGGATCAGCCCCAGCATTTT. It encodes CASSSLGDQPQHF.

The V call is TRBV27, the J call TRBJ2-3; maybe TRBD2 (6 bases). The ends were cut back, 8 bases at V and 1 base at J, with 19 bases in the middle. Germline lookup yields CDR1 MNHEY and CDR2 SMNVEV (reference sequence). CDR3 length: 16 amino acids. In nucleotides, the CDR3 is TGTGCCAGCGGTCGGCGGGGAGGCATGGGCACAGATACGCAGTATTTT. It specifies CASGRRGGMGTDTQYF.

A note on this clone: An end of the junction differs from the germline gene, which may be a read error. This chain links TRBV7-9 with TRBJ2-3, with a weak D call TRBD1 (5 bases). Germline CDR1 and CDR2: SEHNR and FQNEAQ (reference sequence). The CDR3 is made up of 14 amino acids. CDR3 nucleotides: TGTGCCAGCAGCTTAGGGGGCAACACAAATACGCAGTATTTT. Translating it yields CASSLGGNTNTQYF.

The chain joins TRBV19 to TRBJ1-5, with 10 bases aligning to TRBD1. The CDR3 totals 17 residues. Per germline, CDR1 LNHDA and CDR2 SQIVND (reference sequence). J gave up 6 bases and V 5 bases, and 13 bases lay outside the gene matches. The CDR3 spells CASSLTWDRGFSQPQHF. The CDR3 DNA reads as TGTGCCAGTAGTCTGACTTGGGACAGGGGATTTTCTCAGCCCCAGCATTTT.

This chain uses TRBV9 with TRBJ2-1, with D possibly TRBD2 on 5 matching bases. Looked up from germline, CDR1 is SGDLS and CDR2 is YYNGEE. The V end lost 3 bases, the J end lost 0 bases, and 7 bases lay between the germline ends. CDR3 length: 14 residues. CDR3 amino acids: CASSAGSSYNEQFF. The CDR3 bases are TGTGCCAGCAGCGCGGGAAGCTCCTACAATGAGCAGTTCTTC.

About this clone itself: Other DNA sequences in this specimen translate into the identical CDR3. The chain joins TRBV5-4 to TRBJ1-1; possible D gene TRBD1, 5 bases. This CDR3 has 13 amino acids. Germline V gene sequence: CDR1 SGHNT, CDR2 YYREEE (reference sequence). The V end lost 4 bases, the J end lost 3 bases, and 10 bases lay between the germline ends. The CDR3 DNA sequence: TGTGCCAGCAGCCCCCCGGGGGACACTGAAGCTTTCTTT. Protein product: CASSPPGDTEAFF.

The DNA of the CDR3 is TGTGCCAGCAGCTTAGGGGGTCAGGGCTTCGAGCAGTACTTC. This translates into CASSLGGQGFEQYF. The chain recombines TRBV7-2 with TRBJ2-7; tentatively, D is TRBD1 (5 bases). Trimming took off 1 base at V and 6 bases at J, with 13 bases between the two ends. Germline CDR1 and CDR2: SGHTA and FQGNSA. The CDR3 totals 14 residues.

The chain is built from TRBV13 and TRBJ2-6; 9 bases match TRBD1. Germline CDR1 and CDR2: PRHDT and FYEKMQ (reference sequence). V lost 4 bases and J lost 0; bases outside the gene matches: 7. The CDR3 covers 18 residues. This chain's CDR3 is CASSYGTGKSSGANVLTF. The CDR3 DNA reads TGTGCCAGCAGCTACGGGACAGGGAAAAGCTCTGGGGCCAACGTCCTGACTTTC. The full variable domain, with the rest looked up from reference TRBV13 and TRBJ2-6, is AAGVIQSPRHLIKEKRETATLKCYPIPRHDTVYWYQQGPGQDPQFLISFYEKMQSDKGSIPDRFSAQQFSDYHSELNMSSLELGDSALYFCASSYGTGKSSGANVLTFGAGSRLTVL.